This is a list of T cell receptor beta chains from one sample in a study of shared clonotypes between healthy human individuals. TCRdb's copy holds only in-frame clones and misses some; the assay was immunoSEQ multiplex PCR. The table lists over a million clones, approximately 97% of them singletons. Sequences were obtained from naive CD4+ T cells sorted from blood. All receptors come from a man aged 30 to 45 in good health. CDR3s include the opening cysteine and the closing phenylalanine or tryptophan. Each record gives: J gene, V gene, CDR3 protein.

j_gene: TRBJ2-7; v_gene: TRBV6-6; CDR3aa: CASSYPGLAAYEQYF
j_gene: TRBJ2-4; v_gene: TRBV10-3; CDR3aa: CATPSGIGIAKNIQYF
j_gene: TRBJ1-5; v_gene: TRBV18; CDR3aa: CASSPPRQGVGQPQHF
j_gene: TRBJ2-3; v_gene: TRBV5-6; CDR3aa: CASSLVRGPDSPDTQYF
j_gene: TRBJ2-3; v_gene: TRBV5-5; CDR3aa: CASSLADSTDTQYF
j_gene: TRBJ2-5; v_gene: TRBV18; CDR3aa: CASSRGAGEEGPQETQYF
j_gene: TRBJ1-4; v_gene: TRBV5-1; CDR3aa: CASSLAGTAKEKLFF
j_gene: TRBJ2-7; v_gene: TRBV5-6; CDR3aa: CASSLADEQYF
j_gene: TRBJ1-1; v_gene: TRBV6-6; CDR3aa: CASRTPTGEAFF
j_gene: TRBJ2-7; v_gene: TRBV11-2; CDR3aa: CASSLRRGGPYEQYF
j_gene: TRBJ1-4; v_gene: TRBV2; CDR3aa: CASSWDRMGEKLFF
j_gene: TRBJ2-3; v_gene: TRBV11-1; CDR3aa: CASSPRRGDTQYF
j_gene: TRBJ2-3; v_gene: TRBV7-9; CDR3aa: CASSVLAGEGTDTQYF
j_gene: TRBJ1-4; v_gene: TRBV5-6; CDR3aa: CASSPTGGVEKLFF
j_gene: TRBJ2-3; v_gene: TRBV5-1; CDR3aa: CASSLVSASTDTQYF
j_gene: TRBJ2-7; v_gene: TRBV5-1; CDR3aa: CASSLRFLGVAYEQYF
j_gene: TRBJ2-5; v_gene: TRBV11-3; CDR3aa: CASSLVLAGEGQETQYF
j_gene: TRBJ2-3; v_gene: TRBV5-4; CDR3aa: CASSFNKLDTQYF
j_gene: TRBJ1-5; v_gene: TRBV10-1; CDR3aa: CASRLKRGVRQPQHF
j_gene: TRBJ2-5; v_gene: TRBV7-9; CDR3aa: CASSSLYAQYF
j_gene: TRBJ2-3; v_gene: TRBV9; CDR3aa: CASSVGGGGPDTQYF
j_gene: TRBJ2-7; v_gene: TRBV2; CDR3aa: CASSEQGKAYEQYF
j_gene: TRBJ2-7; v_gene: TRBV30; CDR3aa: CAWRRGGGEQYF
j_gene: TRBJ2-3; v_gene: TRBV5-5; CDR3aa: CASSLGARGDTQYF
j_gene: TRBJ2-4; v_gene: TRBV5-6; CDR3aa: CASSLAGGSGKNIQYF
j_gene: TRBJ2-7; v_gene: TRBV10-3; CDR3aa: CASRNYLPYEQYF
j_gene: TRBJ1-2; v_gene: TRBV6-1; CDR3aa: CASSEVIGNYGYTF
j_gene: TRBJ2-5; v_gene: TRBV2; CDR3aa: CASKKERVSLGETQYF
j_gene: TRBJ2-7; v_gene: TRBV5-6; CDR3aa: CASSPTGRYEQYF
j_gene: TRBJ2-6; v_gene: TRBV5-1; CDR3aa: CASSLESGWARANVLTF
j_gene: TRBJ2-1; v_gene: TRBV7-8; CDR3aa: CASSRERLGGNEQFF
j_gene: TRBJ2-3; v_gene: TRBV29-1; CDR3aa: CSFLAASTDTQYF
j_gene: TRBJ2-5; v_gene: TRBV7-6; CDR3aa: CASSFDGILAEIGETQYF
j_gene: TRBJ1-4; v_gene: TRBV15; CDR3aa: CATSRTGTGFEKLFF
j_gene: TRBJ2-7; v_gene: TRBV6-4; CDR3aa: CASSQDRIYEQYF
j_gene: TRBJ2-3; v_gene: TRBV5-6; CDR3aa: CASSQVAGTQYF
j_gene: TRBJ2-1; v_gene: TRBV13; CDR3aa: CASSTLLAENYNEQFF
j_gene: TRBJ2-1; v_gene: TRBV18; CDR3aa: CASSNQVADLDNEQFF
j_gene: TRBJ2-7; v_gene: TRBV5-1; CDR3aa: CASSLGRTGAVLEQYF
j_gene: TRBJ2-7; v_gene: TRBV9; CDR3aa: CASSYRDRGYEQYF
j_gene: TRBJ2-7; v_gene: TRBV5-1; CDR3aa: CASSSPDKGIYEQYF
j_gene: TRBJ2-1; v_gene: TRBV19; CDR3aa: CASSADMGLADEQFF
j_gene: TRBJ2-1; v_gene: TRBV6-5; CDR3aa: CASSSGLQAYNEQFF
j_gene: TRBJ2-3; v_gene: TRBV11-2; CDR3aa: CASSLDTGPGAGSTDTQYF